This is a list of T cell receptor beta chains from one sample in a study of blood T cell repertoires in COVID-19. Clones were sequenced by immunoSEQ multiplex PCR, and TCRdb holds only the in-frame ones, with some missing. Among some 370,000 clones listed, around 90% were seen once. The sample consisted of peripheral blood. The receptors shown here come from a middle-aged man with acute or convalescent COVID-19. CDR3s include the opening cysteine and the closing phenylalanine or tryptophan. D genes are given only for firm matches. A clone size is listed for some rows: how often the clone was seen (once, few, many), or a class if it is expanded.

NA,TRBJ2-7,TRBD2,TRBV11-2,TGTGCCAGCAGCTTATGGGGGATCCGTTCGACTAGCGGACCCTACGAGCAGTACTTC,CASSLWGIRSTSGPYEQYF
NA,TRBJ2-3,TRBD1,TRBV9,TGTGCCAGCAGCGAGGGGGACAGTACGCAGTATTTT,CASSEGDSTQYF
NA,TRBJ2-3,TRBD1,TRBV3-1/TRBV3-2,TGTGCCAGCAGCCCACAGGGGGGACAAACAGATACGCAGTATTTT,CASSPQGGQTDTQYF
NA,TRBJ2-7,TRBD1,TRBV7-8,TGTGCCAGCACCCGGACAGGGGGGTACGAGCAGTACTTC,CASTRTGGYEQYF
NA,TRBJ1-2,NA,TRBV18,TGTGCCAGCTCACCACCCTGGGGAGAAAGTGCCTCAGTTTATAACTATGGCTACACCTTC,CASSPPWGESASVYNYGYTF
few,TRBJ2-5,TRBD2,TRBV2,TGTGCCAGCAGTGAAGGTCTAGCGGGGGGTACGAAGTACTTC,CASSEGLAGGTKYF
few,TRBJ2-7,TRBD2,TRBV30,TGTGCCTGGAGTTTAATGAGGACTAGCGGGAATGCCTACGAGCAGTACTTC,CAWSLMRTSGNAYEQYF
NA,TRBJ1-2,NA,TRBV7-9,TGTGCCAGCAGCTTAGGTCAGGGTAACTATGGCTACACCTTC,CASSLGQGNYGYTF
NA,TRBJ1-4,NA,TRBV18,TGTGCCAGCTCACCCTCACTCCAGGGCGGCGATGAAAAACTGTTTTTT,CASSPSLQGGDEKLFF
NA,TRBJ2-1,NA,TRBV27,TGTGCCAGTTCCCCGGGACACAGAAATTACAATGAGCAGTTCTTC,CASSPGHRNYNEQFF
NA,TRBJ1-5,NA,TRBV19,TGTGCCAGTAGCACCGGGAGCAATCAGCCCCAGCATTTT,CASSTGSNQPQHF
NA,TRBJ1-1,NA,TRBV29-1,TGCAGCGTTGTTACAGGGCCGCTGAACACTGAAGCTTTCTTT,CSVVTGPLNTEAFF
once,TRBJ2-7,NA,TRBV27,TGTGCCAGCAACCTTAGCAGGGGCTACGAGCAGTACTTC,CASNLSRGYEQYF
NA,TRBJ1-2,TRBD1,TRBV10-2,TGCGCCAGCAGTGAGTCGATCAGGGGGCTCTTCTATGGCTACACCTTC,CASSESIRGLFYGYTF
NA,TRBJ2-1,NA,TRBV3-1/TRBV3-2,TGTGCCAGCAGCGGCAGGGCCCGCTCCTACAATGAGCAGTTCTTC,CASSGRARSYNEQFF
NA,TRBJ1-3,TRBD1,TRBV28,TGTGCCAGCAGTTTGACAGGGCCTGGAAACACCATATATTTT,CASSLTGPGNTIYF
NA,TRBJ1-1,NA,TRBV9,TGTGCCAGCAGCAGAGGAAACAGGCTCTCTGAAGCTTTCTTT,CASSRGNRLSEAFF
NA,TRBJ1-6,NA,TRBV3-1/TRBV3-2,TGTGCCAGCAGCCAAGCCCTTAGTGTTTATAATTCACCCCTCCACTTT,CASSQALSVYNSPLHF
NA,TRBJ2-2,NA,TRBV11-2,TGTGCCAGCAGCCCCAACGGGGACACCGGGGAGCTGTTTTTT,CASSPNGDTGELFF
NA,TRBJ2-3,TRBD1,TRBV7-2,TGTGCCAGCAGCCCGGACAGGGAAGCAGATACGCAGTATTTT,CASSPDREADTQYF
NA,TRBJ2-2,TRBD1,TRBV11-2,TGTGCCAGCAGCTTCCGGGACAGTTCCACCGGGGAGCTGTTTTTT,CASSFRDSSTGELFF
NA,TRBJ2-5,TRBD1,TRBV3-1/TRBV3-2,TGTGCCAGCAGCCAAGGAGGACAGGGGGCCGGGGAGACCCAGTACTTC,CASSQGGQGAGETQYF
once,TRBJ1-4,TRBD1,TRBV6-5,TGTGCCAGCACCGGGGGACAGGGGGAAAAACTGTTTTTT,CASTGGQGEKLFF
NA,TRBJ1-1,NA,TRBV28,TGTGCCAGCAGGGAGGGAACTGAAGCTTTCTTT,CASREGTEAFF
NA,TRBJ2-7,TRBD2,TRBV28,TGTGCCAGCAACCGCCTAGCGGGAGAACGTTACGAGCAGTACTTC,CASNRLAGERYEQYF
NA,TRBJ2-5,TRBD1,TRBV25-1,TGTGCCAGCAGTGAATATAGACAGGGGGCCCAAGAGACCCAGTACTTC,CASSEYRQGAQETQYF
NA,TRBJ1-3,NA,TRBV28,TGTGCCAGCAGTTTATTTCCATGGGGAGCGTCCTCTGGAAACACCATATATTTT,CASSLFPWGASSGNTIYF
NA,TRBJ2-7,TRBD1,TRBV4-3,TGCGCCAGCAGCCAAGGGGACAGGGAGTACGAGCAGTACTTC,CASSQGDREYEQYF
once,TRBJ1-4,NA,TRBV28,TGTGCCAGCAGTTTCAGCCAGGGTCTTGAAAAACTGTTTTTT,CASSFSQGLEKLFF
NA,TRBJ2-1,TRBD1,TRBV7-9,TGTGCCAGCAGCTTTTACCAGGACAGGCGGAGAAATGAGCAGTTCTTC,CASSFYQDRRRNEQFF
medium-sized,TRBJ2-3,NA,TRBV5-1,TGCGCCAGCAGCTTGGAGGGCCTAGCAAGAGATACGCAGTATTTT,CASSLEGLARDTQYF
NA,TRBJ2-1,NA,TRBV20-1,TGCAGTGCCAAGTCCAGGTATGAGCAGTTCTTC,CSAKSRYEQFF
NA,TRBJ1-6,NA,TRBV27,TGTGCCAGCAGTTTGAGCCTGGGCGGAGGGTGGAATTCACCCCTCCACTTT,CASSLSLGGGWNSPLHF
NA,TRBJ2-7,NA,TRBV9,TGTGCCAGCAGCTCGGTGGGGACATACGAGCAGTACTTC,CASSSVGTYEQYF
NA,TRBJ2-7,TRBD1,TRBV28,TGTGCCAGCAGCCTTACAGGGGAAGGCGAGCAGTACTTC,CASSLTGEGEQYF
NA,TRBJ1-1,TRBD1,TRBV10-1,TGCGCCAGCAGCAAAGACAGGGGGCGAACTGAAGCTTTCTTT,CASSKDRGRTEAFF
NA,TRBJ1-1,NA,TRBV5-5,TGTGCCAGCAGCGCCCGCGGGACCGGCTCGTCTGAAGCTTTCTTT,CASSARGTGSSEAFF
once,TRBJ1-2,NA,TRBV5-6,TGTGCCAGCAGCTTGAGTCAGGGAGGCTACACCTTC,CASSLSQGGYTF
NA,TRBJ1-2,TRBD1,TRBV5-1,TGCGCCAGCAGCGGCGGGACAGGGTTGTATGGCTACACCTTC,CASSGGTGLYGYTF
NA,TRBJ1-2,TRBD1,TRBV11-2,TGTGCCAGCAGAAAGCCCGGGACAGGGCCCATTCATGGCTACACCTTC,CASRKPGTGPIHGYTF
NA,TRBJ1-6,TRBD1,TRBV9,TGTGCCAGCAGCACCCGGGACAGGGGGCAATCACCCCTCCACTTT,CASSTRDRGQSPLHF
NA,TRBJ1-1,TRBD1,TRBV24-1,TGTGCCACCAGTGACGCCCCGTTCGGACAGGGACGAGCTTTCTTT,CATSDAPFGQGRAFF
NA,TRBJ2-7,TRBD1,TRBV19,TGTGCCAGTAGTATTGAGGGGACAGGGATGCGCGAGCAGTACTTC,CASSIEGTGMREQYF
NA,TRBJ1-2,NA,TRBV12-3/TRBV12-4,TGTGCCAGCAGCCCGGGGGGCTACTATGGCTACACCTTC,CASSPGGYYGYTF
NA,TRBJ2-7,TRBD2,TRBV12-3/TRBV12-4,TGTGCCAGCAGTTTCCCGGGCGGGAGGGAGCAGTACTTC,CASSFPGGREQYF
NA,TRBJ1-3,NA,TRBV13,TGTGCCAGCAGCCCCGGGTCGGCCTCTGGAAACACCATATATTTT,CASSPGSASGNTIYF
NA,TRBJ1-6,NA,TRBV7-3,TGTGCCAGCAGCTCGCAGGATAATTCACCCCTCCACTTT,CASSSQDNSPLHF
NA,TRBJ2-1,NA,TRBV28,TGTGCCAGCAGTCCGTACAATGAGCAGTTCTTC,CASSPYNEQFF
NA,TRBJ1-2,TRBD1,TRBV30,TGTGCCTGGAGTGCACGGACAGGGGCCGGGGGCTACACCTTC,CAWSARTGAGGYTF
NA,TRBJ2-2,TRBD1,TRBV5-4,TGTGCCAGCAGCTGGGGACAGATTTTGAACACCGGGGAGCTGTTTTTT,CASSWGQILNTGELFF
NA,TRBJ2-7,TRBD2,TRBV30,TGTGCCTGGACCCTCGGGACTAGCGGGAGTGACGAGCAGTACTTC,CAWTLGTSGSDEQYF
NA,TRBJ1-5,TRBD1,TRBV27,TGTGCCAGCAGCAGACAGGGGATTAGCAATCAGCCCCAGCATTTT,CASSRQGISNQPQHF
few,TRBJ2-2,TRBD1,TRBV15,TGTGCCACCAGCAGGGGACAGGAACAGAACACCGGGGAGCTGTTTTTT,CATSRGQEQNTGELFF
NA,TRBJ2-5,NA,TRBV18,TGTGCCAGCTCACCACCAGGGACTCAAGAGACCCAGTACTTC,CASSPPGTQETQYF
NA,TRBJ2-7,NA,TRBV27,TGTGCCAGCAGTGTCGCGCGCCCACCGGGAGATTACGAGCAGTACTTC,CASSVARPPGDYEQYF
NA,TRBJ2-7,TRBD2,TRBV5-5,TGTGCCAGCAGTTCTCGGGGGGGACTATACGAGCAGTACTTC,CASSSRGGLYEQYF
NA,TRBJ2-7,TRBD1,TRBV19,TGTGCCAGTAGTACCCGGACAGGGGGATACGAGCAGTACTTC,CASSTRTGGYEQYF
NA,TRBJ1-5,NA,TRBV28,TGTGCCAGCGGAGGCACTGGGCCCCAGCATTTT,CASGGTGPQHF
NA,TRBJ2-7,TRBD1,TRBV6-6,TGTGCCAGCCGGGACAGGGGGCGAGGGTCGGGAGAGCAGTACTTC,CASRDRGRGSGEQYF
NA,TRBJ2-7,NA,TRBV5-5,TGTGCCAGCAGCTTGTTGGTAGCCTCCTACGAGCAGTACTTC,CASSLLVASYEQYF